Listed below are T cell receptor beta chains from one sample, sequenced in a study of shared clonotypes between healthy human individuals. Some clones are missing from TCRdb's copy, which holds only in-frame ones; the method was immunoSEQ multiplex PCR. The sample includes 2 million to 2.5 million clones, approximately 95% seen only once; the top ten take under 0.45%. Input material: naive CD4+ T cells from PBMCs. These receptors originate from a young man in good health. Some clones in this sample may be carry-over from other donors' samples. CDR3s include the opening cysteine and the closing phenylalanine or tryptophan. D genes are given only for firm matches. Clone size, where shown, is once, few, many, or a class for clones that have expanded.

j_gene: TRBJ2-7
d_gene: TRBD2
v_gene: TRBV7-3
abundance: -
CDR3aa: CASSASGHPSYEQYF
CDR3nt: TGTGCCAGCAGCGCTAGCGGGCACCCCTCCTACGAGCAGTACTTC

j_gene: TRBJ1-5
d_gene: -
v_gene: TRBV28
abundance: -
CDR3aa: CASSLWGFDQPQHF
CDR3nt: TGTGCCAGCAGTTTATGGGGGTTCGATCAGCCCCAGCATTTT

j_gene: TRBJ1-4
d_gene: TRBD1
v_gene: TRBV7-2
abundance: -
CDR3aa: CASSDRDRVGRVFF
CDR3nt: TGTGCCAGCAGCGACCGGGACAGGGTGGGTAGGGTGTTTTTT

j_gene: TRBJ1-1
d_gene: TRBD1
v_gene: TRBV5-8
abundance: -
CDR3aa: CASSATGGLLKAFF
CDR3nt: TGTGCCAGCAGCGCGACAGGGGGCCTCTTAAAAGCTTTCTTT

j_gene: TRBJ1-5
d_gene: -
v_gene: TRBV7-9
abundance: -
CDR3aa: CASSHGFNQPQHF
CDR3nt: TGTGCCAGCAGCCATGGATTCAATCAGCCCCAGCATTTT

j_gene: TRBJ2-1
d_gene: TRBD2
v_gene: TRBV5-1
abundance: -
CDR3aa: CASSLARIAGAYNEQFF
CDR3nt: TGCGCCAGCAGCTTGGCCAGAATAGCGGGGGCCTACAATGAGCAGTTCTTC

j_gene: TRBJ2-1
d_gene: -
v_gene: TRBV5-1
abundance: -
CDR3aa: CASSRGAEPYNEQFF
CDR3nt: TGCGCCAGCAGTCGAGGGGCCGAACCCTACAATGAGCAGTTCTTC

j_gene: TRBJ1-2
d_gene: -
v_gene: TRBV10-3
abundance: few
CDR3aa: CAIRGHGVTGYTF
CDR3nt: TGTGCCATCAGGGGACATGGGGTTACGGGCTACACCTTC

j_gene: TRBJ2-4
d_gene: TRBD1
v_gene: TRBV6-4
abundance: few
CDR3aa: CASSAQGAVKNIQYF
CDR3nt: TGTGCCAGCAGTGCCCAGGGGGCGGTCAAAAACATTCAGTACTTC

j_gene: TRBJ1-3
d_gene: -
v_gene: TRBV9
abundance: -
CDR3aa: CASNSYGNTIYF
CDR3nt: TGTGCCAGCAACTCGTACGGAAACACCATATATTTT

j_gene: TRBJ2-1
d_gene: -
v_gene: TRBV2
abundance: -
CDR3aa: CASSVVASGISGKFF
CDR3nt: -

j_gene: TRBJ2-2
d_gene: -
v_gene: TRBV19
abundance: few
CDR3aa: CASSIPNTGELFF
CDR3nt: TGTGCCAGTAGTATCCCCAACACCGGGGAGCTGTTTTTT

j_gene: TRBJ2-7
d_gene: TRBD2
v_gene: TRBV2
abundance: -
CDR3aa: CASSQEASGYEQYF
CDR3nt: TGTGCCAGCAGTCAGGAGGCTAGCGGCTACGAGCAGTACTTC

j_gene: TRBJ1-2
d_gene: -
v_gene: TRBV7-9
abundance: -
CDR3aa: CASSGGVWEGYGYTF
CDR3nt: TGTGCCAGCAGCGGAGGTGTTTGGGAGGGCTATGGCTACACCTTC

j_gene: TRBJ2-1
d_gene: TRBD1
v_gene: TRBV28
abundance: -
CDR3aa: CASSRQGALVNEQFF
CDR3nt: TGTGCCAGCAGCAGACAGGGGGCTTTGGTCAATGAGCAGTTCTTC

j_gene: TRBJ2-1
d_gene: -
v_gene: TRBV7-2
abundance: -
CDR3aa: CASSFRVQDEQFF
CDR3nt: TGTGCCAGCAGCTTCAGAGTCCAGGATGAGCAGTTCTTC

j_gene: TRBJ2-3
d_gene: TRBD2
v_gene: TRBV9
abundance: -
CDR3aa: CASSVGSGRTADTQYF
CDR3nt: TGTGCCAGCAGCGTAGGTAGCGGGAGGACAGCAGATACGCAGTATTTT

j_gene: TRBJ2-1
d_gene: -
v_gene: TRBV11-2
abundance: -
CDR3aa: CASSLGLVTRDEQFF
CDR3nt: TGTGCCAGCAGCCTAGGTCTGGTGACTAGGGATGAGCAGTTCTTC

j_gene: TRBJ2-1
d_gene: TRBD1
v_gene: TRBV11-3
abundance: -
CDR3aa: CASSWGQYNEQFF
CDR3nt: TGTGCCAGCAGCTGGGGACAGTACAATGAGCAGTTCTTC

j_gene: TRBJ1-1
d_gene: -
v_gene: TRBV30
abundance: -
CDR3aa: CAWRLGTLNTEAFF
CDR3nt: TGTGCCTGGAGGTTAGGGACCCTGAACACTGAAGCTTTCTTT

j_gene: TRBJ2-1
d_gene: -
v_gene: TRBV27
abundance: -
CDR3aa: CASTPRLESHEQFF
CDR3nt: TGTGCCAGCACTCCTAGGTTGGAATCTCATGAGCAGTTCTTC

j_gene: TRBJ2-2
d_gene: TRBD2
v_gene: TRBV2
abundance: -
CDR3aa: CASSDGLAGTGELFF
CDR3nt: TGTGCCAGCAGTGATGGACTAGCGGGAACCGGGGAGCTGTTTTTT

j_gene: TRBJ1-1
d_gene: -
v_gene: TRBV4-2
abundance: -
CDR3aa: CASSQDRWGDGGEAFF
CDR3nt: TGTGCCAGCAGTCAAGATCGGTGGGGGGACGGGGGTGAAGCTTTCTTT

j_gene: TRBJ1-1
d_gene: -
v_gene: TRBV5-1
abundance: -
CDR3aa: CASSLTVSNTEAFF
CDR3nt: TGCGCCAGCAGCTTGACGGTATCGAACACTGAAGCTTTCTTT

j_gene: TRBJ1-2
d_gene: -
v_gene: TRBV10-3
abundance: -
CDR3aa: CATSDRNYGYTF
CDR3nt: TGTGCCACCTCCGACAGAAACTATGGCTACACCTTC

j_gene: TRBJ1-4
d_gene: -
v_gene: TRBV15
abundance: -
CDR3aa: CATSRGRLDTITNEKLFF
CDR3nt: TGTGCCACCAGCAGAGGCCGCCTGGACACCATAACTAATGAAAAACTGTTTTTT

j_gene: TRBJ2-7
d_gene: -
v_gene: TRBV28
abundance: -
CDR3aa: CASSLSLQQQYF
CDR3nt: TGTGCCAGCAGTTTATCCCTCCAGCAACAGTACTTC

j_gene: TRBJ2-7
d_gene: -
v_gene: TRBV28
abundance: few
CDR3aa: CASSYGTPRYEQYF
CDR3nt: TGTGCCAGCAGCTACGGGACTCCACGCTACGAGCAGTACTTC

j_gene: TRBJ1-4
d_gene: TRBD1
v_gene: TRBV5-1
abundance: -
CDR3aa: CASSSRTGGKLFF
CDR3nt: TGCGCCAGCAGCTCCCGGACAGGGGGAAAACTGTTTTTT

j_gene: TRBJ1-5
d_gene: -
v_gene: TRBV5-1
abundance: -
CDR3aa: CASSVGGSNNQPQHF
CDR3nt: TGCGCCAGCAGCGTGGGGGGATCCAACAATCAGCCCCAGCATTTT

j_gene: TRBJ1-1
d_gene: -
v_gene: TRBV18
abundance: few
CDR3aa: CASVKDTEAFF
CDR3nt: TGTGCCAGCGTAAAGGACACTGAAGCTTTCTTT

j_gene: TRBJ2-1
d_gene: -
v_gene: TRBV10-1
abundance: -
CDR3aa: CASSESRARLYEQFF
CDR3nt: TGCGCCAGCAGTGAGTCGAGGGCTAGATTGTATGAGCAGTTCTTC

j_gene: TRBJ1-5
d_gene: -
v_gene: TRBV5-8
abundance: -
CDR3aa: CASSFGGSNQPQHF
CDR3nt: TGTGCCAGCAGCTTTGGGGGGAGCAATCAGCCCCAGCATTTT

j_gene: TRBJ2-7
d_gene: -
v_gene: TRBV15
abundance: -
CDR3aa: CATSRGGQGEQYF
CDR3nt: TGTGCCACCAGCAGAGGCGGTCAAGGCGAGCAGTACTTC

j_gene: TRBJ2-7
d_gene: -
v_gene: TRBV9
abundance: -
CDR3aa: CASSKGDSYEQYF
CDR3nt: TGTGCCAGCAGCAAAGGGGACTCCTACGAGCAGTACTTC

j_gene: TRBJ2-5
d_gene: -
v_gene: TRBV5-1
abundance: -
CDR3aa: CASSLGTAYQETQYF
CDR3nt: TGCGCCAGCAGCTTGGGGACAGCTTATCAAGAGACCCAGTACTTC

j_gene: TRBJ1-2
d_gene: -
v_gene: TRBV7-9
abundance: -
CDR3aa: CASSLGDRTNYGYTF
CDR3nt: TGTGCCAGCAGCTTAGGGGACCGAACCAACTATGGCTACACCTTC

j_gene: TRBJ2-2
d_gene: TRBD2
v_gene: TRBV28
abundance: -
CDR3aa: CASSWGSVTGGPFTGELFF
CDR3nt: TGTGCCAGCAGTTGGGGGTCGGTAACGGGAGGGCCGTTCACCGGGGAGCTGTTTTTT

j_gene: TRBJ2-7
d_gene: -
v_gene: TRBV5-1
abundance: -
CDR3aa: CASSPELALSSYEQYF
CDR3nt: TGCGCCAGCAGCCCGGAACTAGCTCTATCGTCCTACGAGCAGTACTTC

j_gene: TRBJ2-5
d_gene: -
v_gene: TRBV5-1
abundance: -
CDR3aa: CASSLGDGPPETQYF
CDR3nt: TGCGCCAGCAGCCTGGGGGATGGACCCCCAGAGACCCAGTACTTC

j_gene: TRBJ2-3
d_gene: -
v_gene: TRBV11-2
abundance: -
CDR3aa: CATRLVTDTQYF
CDR3nt: TGTGCCACTCGATTGGTCACAGATACGCAGTATTTT

j_gene: TRBJ1-1
d_gene: TRBD1
v_gene: TRBV10-3
abundance: -
CDR3aa: CAISLDRGGGAFF
CDR3nt: TGTGCCATCAGCCTTGACAGGGGTGGCGGAGCTTTCTTT

j_gene: TRBJ2-7
d_gene: -
v_gene: TRBV27
abundance: once
CDR3aa: CATRGYSYEQYF
CDR3nt: TGTGCCACGAGGGGTTACTCCTACGAGCAGTACTTC

j_gene: TRBJ2-3
d_gene: TRBD2
v_gene: TRBV9
abundance: -
CDR3aa: CASSVGTTSGIRYTQYF
CDR3nt: TGTGCCAGCAGCGTCGGAACTACTAGCGGGATTAGGTATACGCAGTATTTT

j_gene: TRBJ1-3
d_gene: -
v_gene: TRBV10-3
abundance: -
CDR3aa: CAITPQPDRNTIYF
CDR3nt: TGTGCCATCACCCCACAACCGGACAGAAACACCATATATTTT